This T cell receptor beta chain was identified in a study of T cells expressing NK-cell markers. TCR beta libraries carry UMIs added by 5'RACE template switching. TCRdb re-called the 5' RACE reads; one entry per CDR3 protein, DNA not given. This sample's table reports roughly 390,000 distinct CDR3 sequences. The germline CDR1 and CDR2 sequences are DFQATT and SNEGSKA (reference sequence). CDR3 length: 13 amino acids. The chain couples TRBV20-1 to TRBJ2-3; checking the TCRdb D call of TRBD1 is not possible without DNA. The TCR was taken from a woman aged 45-59 years in good health. What was sequenced was blood T cells: a sorted CD56 or NKG2C T cell subset, CD4+ or CD8+ T cells, or bulk PBMC T cells (not recorded which). CDR3 protein: CSATPGTPYTQYF.